This TCR beta chain was found in a study of blood T cell repertoires in COVID-19. Study information: PBMCs, B-cell-depleted T cells, or T cells provided the cDNA or gDNA that made up the material.

This clone has only one observation. In the original processing: From reference gene primer amplification, estimates of nucleated cell counts were derived. TCRdb's copy holds only in-frame clones and misses some; the assay was immunoSEQ multiplex PCR. The DNA was the basis for D and trimming; V, J and clone size are from that table. This sample has 210,000 or so clones, with approximately 80% found just once. Unmatched junction bases numbered 12, after V lost 5 bases and J lost 5 bases. The CDR3 length is 16 residues. Germline loops: CDR1 SGHAT, CDR2 FQNNGV. This rearrangement joins TRBV11-2 to TRBJ2-7; 10 nucleotides align to TRBD1. Source material: peripheral blood. This TCR came from a woman over 75 with COVID-19, enrolled during active disease. The CDR3 protein is CASSPGPGTGDHEQYF. CDR3 nucleotides: TGTGCCAGCAGCCCAGGCCCCGGGACAGGGGACCACGAGCAGTACTTC. The full variable domain, rest sourced from reference TRBV11-2 and TRBJ2-7, is EAGVAQSPRYKIIEKRQSVAFWCNPISGHATLYWYQQILGQGPKLLIQFQNNGVVDDSQLPKDRFSAERLKGVDSTLKIQPAKLEDSAVYLCASSPGPGTGDHEQYFGPGTRLTVT.